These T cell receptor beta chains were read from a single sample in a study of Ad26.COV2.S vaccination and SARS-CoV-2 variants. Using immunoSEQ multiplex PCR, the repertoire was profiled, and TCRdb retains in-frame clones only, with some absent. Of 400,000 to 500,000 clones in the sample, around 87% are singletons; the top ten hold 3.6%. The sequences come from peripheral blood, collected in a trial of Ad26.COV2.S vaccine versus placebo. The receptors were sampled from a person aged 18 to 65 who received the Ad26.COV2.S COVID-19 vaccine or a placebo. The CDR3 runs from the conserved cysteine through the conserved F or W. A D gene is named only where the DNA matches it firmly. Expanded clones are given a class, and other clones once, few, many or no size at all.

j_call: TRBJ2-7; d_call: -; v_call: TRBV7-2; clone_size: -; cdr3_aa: CASSLLGAYEQYF; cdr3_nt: TGTGCCAGCAGCTTACTCGGGGCCTACGAGCAGTACTTC
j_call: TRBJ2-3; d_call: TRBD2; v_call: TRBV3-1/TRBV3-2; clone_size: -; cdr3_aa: CASSQLTSGGLDTQYF; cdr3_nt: TGTGCCAGCAGCCAATTGACTAGCGGGGGGCTGGATACGCAGTATTTT
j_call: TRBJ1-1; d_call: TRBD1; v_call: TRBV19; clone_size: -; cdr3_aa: CASSMGTGSNTEAFF; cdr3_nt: TGTGCCAGTAGTATGGGGACAGGGTCGAACACTGAAGCTTTCTTT
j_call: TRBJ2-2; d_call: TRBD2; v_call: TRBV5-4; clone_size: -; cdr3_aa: CASSRAGVAGELFF; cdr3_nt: TGTGCCAGCAGCCGCGCGGGGGTCGCCGGGGAGCTGTTTTTT
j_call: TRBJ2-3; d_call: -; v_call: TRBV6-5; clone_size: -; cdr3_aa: CASSSLLPDTQYF; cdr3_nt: TGTGCCAGCAGTTCCCTCTTACCGGATACGCAGTATTTT
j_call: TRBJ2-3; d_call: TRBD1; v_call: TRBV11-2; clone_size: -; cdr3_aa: CASSLEDRRRDTQYF; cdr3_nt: TGTGCCAGCAGCTTAGAGGACAGGCGCCGAGATACGCAGTATTTT
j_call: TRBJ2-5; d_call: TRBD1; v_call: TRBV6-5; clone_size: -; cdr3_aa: CASRTGEQAAQYF; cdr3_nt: TGTGCCAGCCGCACAGGGGAGCAAGCGGCCCAGTACTTC
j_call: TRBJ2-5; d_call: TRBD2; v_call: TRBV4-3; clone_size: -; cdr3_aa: CASSQDFHRTSGGQETQYF; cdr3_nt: TGCGCCAGCAGCCAAGACTTCCACAGGACTAGCGGGGGACAAGAGACCCAGTACTTC
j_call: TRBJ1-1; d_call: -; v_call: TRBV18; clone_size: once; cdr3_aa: CASSEGAEAFF; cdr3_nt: TGTGCCAGCTCGGAAGGGGCCGAAGCTTTCTTT
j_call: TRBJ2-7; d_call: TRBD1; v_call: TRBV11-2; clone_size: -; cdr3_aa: CASSRDRGGLYEQYF; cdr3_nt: TGTGCCAGCAGCCGAGACAGGGGAGGTTTATACGAGCAGTACTTC
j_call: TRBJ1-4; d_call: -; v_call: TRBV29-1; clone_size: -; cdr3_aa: CSVEEPGHTATNEKLFF; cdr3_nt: TGCAGCGTTGAAGAGCCGGGACACACCGCAACTAATGAAAAACTGTTTTTT
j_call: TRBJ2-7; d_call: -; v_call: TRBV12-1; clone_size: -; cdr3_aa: CASSSTDRRSSYEQYF; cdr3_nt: TGTGCCAGCAGCTCCACCGACAGGAGGAGCTCCTACGAGCAGTACTTC
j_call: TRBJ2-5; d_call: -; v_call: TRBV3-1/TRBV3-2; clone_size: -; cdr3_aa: CASSPWGLRETQYF; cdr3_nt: TGTGCCAGCAGCCCTTGGGGACTTAGGGAGACCCAGTACTTC
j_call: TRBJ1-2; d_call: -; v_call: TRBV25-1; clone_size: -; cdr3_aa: CASSEFGDPYGYTF; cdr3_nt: TGTGCCAGCAGTGAATTTGGGGACCCCTATGGCTACACCTTC
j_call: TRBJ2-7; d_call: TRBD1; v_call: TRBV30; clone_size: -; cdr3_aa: CAWSVDRVYEQYF; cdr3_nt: TGTGCCTGGAGTGTAGACAGGGTATACGAGCAGTACTTC
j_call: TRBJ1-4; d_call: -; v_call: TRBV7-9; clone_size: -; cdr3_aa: CASSPLWGTNEKLFF; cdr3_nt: TGTGCCAGCAGCCCCTTGTGGGGAACTAATGAAAAACTGTTTTTT
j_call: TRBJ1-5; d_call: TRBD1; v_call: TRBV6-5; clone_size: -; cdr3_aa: CASSYPRQGPHQPQHF; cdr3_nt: TGTGCCAGCAGTTACCCCCGACAGGGACCACATCAGCCCCAGCATTTT
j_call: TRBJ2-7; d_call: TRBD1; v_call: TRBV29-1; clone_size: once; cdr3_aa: CSVNGQGAYEQYF; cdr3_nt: TGCAGCGTGAATGGACAGGGGGCCTACGAGCAGTACTTC
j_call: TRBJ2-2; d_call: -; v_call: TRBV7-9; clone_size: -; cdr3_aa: CASSSIERTGELFF; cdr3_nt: TGTGCCAGCAGCTCCATAGAGCGGACCGGGGAGCTGTTTTTT
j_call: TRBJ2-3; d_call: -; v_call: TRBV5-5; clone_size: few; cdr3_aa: CASSLWAGTDTQYF; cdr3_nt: TGTGCCAGCAGCTTGTGGGCAGGTACAGATACGCAGTATTTT
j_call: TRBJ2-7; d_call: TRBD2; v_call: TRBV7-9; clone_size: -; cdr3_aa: CASSSGLAGVHSYEQYF; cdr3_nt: TGTGCCAGCAGCTCGGGACTAGCGGGGGTTCATTCCTACGAGCAGTACTTC
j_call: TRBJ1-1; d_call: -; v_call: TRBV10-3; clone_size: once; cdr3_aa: CAISELSGARSRRFEAFF; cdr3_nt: TGTGCCATCAGTGAACTGAGCGGGGCCCGGTCAAGAAGATTCGAAGCTTTCTTT
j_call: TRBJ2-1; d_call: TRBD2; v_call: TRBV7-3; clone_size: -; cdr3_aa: CASSLRLAGVDEQFF; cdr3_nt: TGTGCCAGCAGCTTACGACTAGCGGGGGTCGATGAGCAGTTCTTC
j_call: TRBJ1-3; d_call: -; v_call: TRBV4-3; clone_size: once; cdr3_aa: CASSPWLDGSGNTIYF; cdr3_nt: TGCGCCAGCAGCCCATGGCTCGACGGCTCTGGAAACACCATATATTTT
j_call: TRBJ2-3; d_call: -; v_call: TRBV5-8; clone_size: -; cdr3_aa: CASSLEDWLTQYF; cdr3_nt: TGTGCCAGCAGCTTGGAAGATTGGTTAACGCAGTATTTT
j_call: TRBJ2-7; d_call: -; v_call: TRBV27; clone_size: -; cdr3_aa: CASSTLDRYGPGEQYF; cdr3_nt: TGTGCCAGCAGTACCTTAGACAGGTATGGTCCCGGCGAGCAGTACTTC
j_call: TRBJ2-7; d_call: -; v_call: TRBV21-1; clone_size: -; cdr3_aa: CASSIPGQVLNSYEQYF; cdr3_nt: TGTGCCAGCAGCATACCGGGACAGGTATTAAACTCCTACGAGCAGTACTTC
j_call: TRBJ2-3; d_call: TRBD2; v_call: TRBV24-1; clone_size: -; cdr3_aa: CATSFSGGADTQYF; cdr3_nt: TGTGCCACCAGTTTTAGCGGGGGGGCGGATACGCAGTATTTT
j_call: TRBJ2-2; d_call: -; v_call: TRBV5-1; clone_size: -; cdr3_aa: CASTYLEGTQNTGELFF; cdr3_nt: TGCGCCAGCACCTATTTGGAGGGGACACAGAACACCGGGGAGCTGTTTTTT
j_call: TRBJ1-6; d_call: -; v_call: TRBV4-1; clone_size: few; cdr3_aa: CASSQSRDSPLHF; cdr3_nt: TGCGCCAGCAGCCAATCCCGAGATTCACCCCTCCACTTT
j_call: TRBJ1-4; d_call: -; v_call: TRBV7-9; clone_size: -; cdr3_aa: CASSLRGIPEKLFF; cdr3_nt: TGTGCCAGCAGCTTACGGGGCATCCCCGAAAAACTGTTTTTT
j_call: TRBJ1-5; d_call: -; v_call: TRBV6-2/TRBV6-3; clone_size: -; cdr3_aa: CASSYSLDQPQHF; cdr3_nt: TGTGCCAGCAGTTACTCGCTGGACCAGCCCCAGCATTTT
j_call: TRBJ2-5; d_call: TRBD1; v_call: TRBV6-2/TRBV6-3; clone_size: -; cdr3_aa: CASSWGQRRGETQYF; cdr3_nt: TGTGCCAGCAGTTGGGGACAGCGCCGGGGAGAGACCCAGTACTTC
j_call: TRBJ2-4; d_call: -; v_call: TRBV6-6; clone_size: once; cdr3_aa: CASTPRIIAKNIQYF; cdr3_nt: TGTGCCAGCACCCCAAGGATAATAGCCAAAAACATTCAGTACTTC
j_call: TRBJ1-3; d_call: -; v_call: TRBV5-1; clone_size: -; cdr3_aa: CASSLAYGEGGNTIYF; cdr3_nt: TGCGCCAGCAGCTTGGCATATGGCGAAGGTGGAAACACCATATATTTT
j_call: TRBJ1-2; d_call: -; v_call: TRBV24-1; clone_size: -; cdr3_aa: CATQGSGYGYTF; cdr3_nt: TGTGCCACGCAGGGCTCGGGATATGGCTACACCTTC
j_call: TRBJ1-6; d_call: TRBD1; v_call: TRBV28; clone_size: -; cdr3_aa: CASSPQGLQPSPLHF; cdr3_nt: TGTGCCAGCAGTCCACAGGGGCTGCAGCCTTCACCCCTCCACTTT
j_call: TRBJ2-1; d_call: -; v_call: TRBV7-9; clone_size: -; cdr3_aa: CASSTGTVYNEQFF; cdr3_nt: TGTGCCAGCAGCACCGGGACGGTTTACAATGAGCAGTTCTTC
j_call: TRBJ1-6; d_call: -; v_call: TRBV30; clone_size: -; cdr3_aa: CAWSAGFQGRLNSPLHF; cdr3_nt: TGTGCCTGGAGCGCTGGCTTCCAGGGACGGCTTAATTCACCCCTCCACTTT
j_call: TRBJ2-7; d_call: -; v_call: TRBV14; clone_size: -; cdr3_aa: CASSQASRGGTSEQYF; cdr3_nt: TGTGCCAGCAGCCAAGCGTCTCGAGGGGGTACCAGCGAGCAGTACTTC
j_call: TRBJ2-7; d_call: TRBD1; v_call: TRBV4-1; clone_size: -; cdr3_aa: CASRFVGQGKGEQYF; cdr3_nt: TGCGCCAGCAGGTTCGTAGGACAGGGGAAGGGGGAGCAGTACTTC
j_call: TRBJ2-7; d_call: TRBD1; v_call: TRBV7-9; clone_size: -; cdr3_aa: CASSLATGIAYEQYF; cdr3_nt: TGTGCCAGCAGCTTAGCGACAGGGATCGCCTACGAGCAGTACTTC
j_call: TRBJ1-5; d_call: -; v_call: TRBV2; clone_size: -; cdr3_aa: CASSASNQPQHF; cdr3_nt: TGTGCCAGCTCGGCGAGCAATCAGCCCCAGCATTTT
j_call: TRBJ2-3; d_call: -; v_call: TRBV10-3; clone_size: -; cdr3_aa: CAIRFGQTTDTQYF; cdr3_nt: TGTGCCATCAGATTTGGGCAGACAACAGATACGCAGTATTTT
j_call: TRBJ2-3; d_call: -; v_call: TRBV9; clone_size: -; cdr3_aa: CASRGGDTQYF; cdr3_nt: TGTGCCAGCAGAGGAGGAGATACGCAGTATTTT
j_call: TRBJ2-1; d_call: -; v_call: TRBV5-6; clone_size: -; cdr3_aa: CASSPSIGEQFF; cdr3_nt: TGTGCCAGCAGCCCATCAATCGGTGAGCAGTTCTTC
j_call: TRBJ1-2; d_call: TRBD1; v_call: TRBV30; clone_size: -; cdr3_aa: CAWSFGTGGHINYGYTF; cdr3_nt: TGTGCCTGGAGTTTCGGGACAGGGGGCCATATTAACTATGGCTACACCTTC
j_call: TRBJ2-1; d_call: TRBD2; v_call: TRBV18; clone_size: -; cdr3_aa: CASSPYQTSGGNNEQFF; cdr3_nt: TGTGCCAGCTCACCCTACCAGACTAGCGGGGGAAACAATGAGCAGTTCTTC
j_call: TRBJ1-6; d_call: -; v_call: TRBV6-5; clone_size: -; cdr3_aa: CASSYSRGWVSSPLHF; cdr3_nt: TGTGCCAGCAGTTACTCGCGGGGATGGGTAAGTTCACCCCTCCACTTT
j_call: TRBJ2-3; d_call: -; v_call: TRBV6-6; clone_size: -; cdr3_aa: CASSDPLTDTQYF; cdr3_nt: TGTGCCAGCAGCGATCCTCTAACAGATACGCAGTATTTT
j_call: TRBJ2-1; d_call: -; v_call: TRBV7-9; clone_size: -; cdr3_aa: CASSPWGKGNEQFF; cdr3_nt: TGTGCCAGCAGCCCGTGGGGTAAAGGCAATGAGCAGTTCTTC
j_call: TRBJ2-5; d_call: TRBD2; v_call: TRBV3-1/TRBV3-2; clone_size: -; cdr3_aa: CASSQTGTSRETQYF; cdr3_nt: TGTGCCAGCAGCCAAACCGGGACTAGCAGGGAGACCCAGTACTTC
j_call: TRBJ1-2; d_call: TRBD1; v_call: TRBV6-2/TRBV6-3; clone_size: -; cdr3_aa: CASSPPRDRGLYGYTF; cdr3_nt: TGTGCCAGCAGTCCCCCGCGGGACAGGGGACTTTATGGCTACACCTTC